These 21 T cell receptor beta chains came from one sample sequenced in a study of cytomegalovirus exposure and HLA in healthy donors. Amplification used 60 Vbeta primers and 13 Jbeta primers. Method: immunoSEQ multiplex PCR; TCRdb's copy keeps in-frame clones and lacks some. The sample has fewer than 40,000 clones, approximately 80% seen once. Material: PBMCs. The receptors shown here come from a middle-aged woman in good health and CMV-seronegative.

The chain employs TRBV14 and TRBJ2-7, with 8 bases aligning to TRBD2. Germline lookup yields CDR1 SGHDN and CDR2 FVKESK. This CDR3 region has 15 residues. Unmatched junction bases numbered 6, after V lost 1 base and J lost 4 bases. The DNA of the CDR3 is TGTGCCAGCAGCCAAGGACAGCGGGGGCCTTACGAGCAGTACTTC. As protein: CASSQGQRGPYEQYF.

The CDR3 DNA is TGTGCCAGCAGCCCCCATCCCGGGGGGAAAGAAGAAGCTTTCTTT. This sequence encodes CASSPHPGGKEEAFF. The gene calls are TRBV7-6 and TRBJ1-1; D is possibly TRBD1 (5 bases). The CDR3 is made up of 15 amino acids. Germline-derived CDR1 and CDR2 are SGHVS and FNYEAQ. Trimming pared 5 bases from V and 8 bases from J, leaving 21 bases between.

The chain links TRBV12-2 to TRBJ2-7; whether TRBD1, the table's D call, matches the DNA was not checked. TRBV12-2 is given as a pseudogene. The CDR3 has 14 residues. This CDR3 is CASPTDRAFCEQYF. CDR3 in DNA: TGTGCAAGTCCAACTGACAGGGCCTTTTGTGAGCAGTACTTC.

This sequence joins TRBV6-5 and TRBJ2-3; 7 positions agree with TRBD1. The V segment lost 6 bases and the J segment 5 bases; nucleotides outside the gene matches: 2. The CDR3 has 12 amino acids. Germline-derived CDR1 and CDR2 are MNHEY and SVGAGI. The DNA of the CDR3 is TGTGCCAGCAGAGGGACAGAAGATACGCAGTATTTT. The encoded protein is CASRGTEDTQYF.

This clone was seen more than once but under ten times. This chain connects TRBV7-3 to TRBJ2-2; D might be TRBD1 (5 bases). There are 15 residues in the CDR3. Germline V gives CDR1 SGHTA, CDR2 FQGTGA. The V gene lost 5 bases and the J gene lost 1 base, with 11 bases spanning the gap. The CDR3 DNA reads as TGTGCCAGCAGCCCCAGCAGGGAGAACACCGGGGAGCTGTTTTTT. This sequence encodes CASSPSRENTGELFF.

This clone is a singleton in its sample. In nucleotides, the CDR3 is TGTGCCAGCAGCCCCAGGGGGGCAGTAGAAGAAAAACTGTTTTTT. The encoded protein is CASSPRGAVEEKLFF. This chain links TRBV9 with TRBJ1-4; the match to TRBD1 covers 7 bases. V dropped 4 bases and J dropped 8; count of bases not matched to a gene: 11. The CDR3 consists of 15 residues. The germline CDR1 and CDR2 sequences are SGDLS and YYNGEE.

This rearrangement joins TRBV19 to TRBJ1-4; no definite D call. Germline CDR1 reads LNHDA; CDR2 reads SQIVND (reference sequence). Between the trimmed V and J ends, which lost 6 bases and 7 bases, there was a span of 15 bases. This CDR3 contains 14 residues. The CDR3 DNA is TGTGCCAGTAGCCGCAGGCGAACTTCTGAAAAACTGTTTTTT. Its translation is CASSRRRTSEKLFF.

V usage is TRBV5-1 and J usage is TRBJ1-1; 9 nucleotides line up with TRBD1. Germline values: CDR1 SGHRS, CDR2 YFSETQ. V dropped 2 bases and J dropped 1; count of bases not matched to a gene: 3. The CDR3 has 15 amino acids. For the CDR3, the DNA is TGCGCCAGCAGCTTAGGGGACAGGGAGAACACTGAAGCTTTCTTT. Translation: CASSLGDRENTEAFF. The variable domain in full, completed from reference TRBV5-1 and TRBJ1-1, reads KAGVTQTPRYLIKTRGQQVTLSCSPISGHRSVSWYQQTPGQGLQFLFEYFSETQRNKGNFPGRFSGRQFSNSRSEMNVSTLELGDSALYLCASSLGDRENTEAFFGQGTRLTVV.

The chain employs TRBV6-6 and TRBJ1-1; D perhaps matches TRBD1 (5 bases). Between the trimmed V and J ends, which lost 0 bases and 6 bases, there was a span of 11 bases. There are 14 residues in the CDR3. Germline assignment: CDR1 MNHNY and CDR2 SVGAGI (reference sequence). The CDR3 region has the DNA TGTGCCAGCAGTTACTCGATGTTAGGGGCTGAAGCTTTCTTT. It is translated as CASSYSMLGAEAFF.

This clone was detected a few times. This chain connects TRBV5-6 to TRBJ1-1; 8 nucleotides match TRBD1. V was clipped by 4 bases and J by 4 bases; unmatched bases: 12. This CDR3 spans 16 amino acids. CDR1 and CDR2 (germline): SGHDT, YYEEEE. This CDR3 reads CASSLYRTGMGTEAFF. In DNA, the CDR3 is TGTGCCAGCAGCCTCTACCGGACAGGGATGGGCACTGAAGCTTTCTTT.

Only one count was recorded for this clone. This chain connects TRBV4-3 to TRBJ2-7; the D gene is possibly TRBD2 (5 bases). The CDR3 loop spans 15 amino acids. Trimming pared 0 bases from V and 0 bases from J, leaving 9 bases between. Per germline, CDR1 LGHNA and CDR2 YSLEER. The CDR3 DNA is TGCGCCAGCAGCCAAGATCCCGGGGTCTCCTACGAGCAGTACTTC. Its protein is CASSQDPGVSYEQYF.

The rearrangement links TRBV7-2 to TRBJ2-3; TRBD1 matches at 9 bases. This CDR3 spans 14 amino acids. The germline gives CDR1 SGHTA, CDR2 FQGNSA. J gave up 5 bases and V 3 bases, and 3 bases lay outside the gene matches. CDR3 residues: CASSFTGGRDTQYF. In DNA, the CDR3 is TGTGCCAGCAGCTTTACAGGGGGCAGAGATACGCAGTATTTT.

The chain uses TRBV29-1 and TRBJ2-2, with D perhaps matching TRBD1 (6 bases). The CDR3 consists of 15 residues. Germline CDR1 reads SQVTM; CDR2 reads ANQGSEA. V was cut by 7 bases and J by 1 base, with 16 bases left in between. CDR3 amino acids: CSATFRDMNTGELFF. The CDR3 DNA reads TGCAGCGCAACGTTCCGGGACATGAACACCGGGGAGCTGTTTTTT.

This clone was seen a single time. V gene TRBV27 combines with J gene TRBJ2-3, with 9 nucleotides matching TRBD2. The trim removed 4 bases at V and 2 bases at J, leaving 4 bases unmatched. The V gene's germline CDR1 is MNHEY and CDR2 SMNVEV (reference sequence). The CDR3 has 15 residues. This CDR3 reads CASSSGTSFTDTQYF. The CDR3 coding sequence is TGTGCCAGCAGTTCCGGGACTAGCTTCACAGATACGCAGTATTTT.

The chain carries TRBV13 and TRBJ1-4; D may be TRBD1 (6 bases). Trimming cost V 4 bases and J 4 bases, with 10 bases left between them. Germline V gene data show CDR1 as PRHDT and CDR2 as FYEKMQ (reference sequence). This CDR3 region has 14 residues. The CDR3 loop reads CASSSGTLNEKLFF. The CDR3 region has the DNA TGTGCCAGCAGCTCCGGGACACTTAATGAAAAACTGTTTTTT.

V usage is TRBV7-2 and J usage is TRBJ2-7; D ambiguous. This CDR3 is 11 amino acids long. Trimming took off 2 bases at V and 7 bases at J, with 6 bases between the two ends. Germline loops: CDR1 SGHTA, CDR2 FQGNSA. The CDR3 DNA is TGTGCCAGCAGCTTACTTATGGAGCAGTACTTC. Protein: CASSLLMEQYF.

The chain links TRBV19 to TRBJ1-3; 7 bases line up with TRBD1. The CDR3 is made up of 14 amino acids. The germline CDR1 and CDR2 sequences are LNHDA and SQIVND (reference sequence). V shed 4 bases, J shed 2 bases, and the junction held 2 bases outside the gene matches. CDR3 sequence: CASSTTGTGNTIYF. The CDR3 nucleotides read TGTGCCAGTAGTACGACAGGGACTGGAAACACCATATATTTT.

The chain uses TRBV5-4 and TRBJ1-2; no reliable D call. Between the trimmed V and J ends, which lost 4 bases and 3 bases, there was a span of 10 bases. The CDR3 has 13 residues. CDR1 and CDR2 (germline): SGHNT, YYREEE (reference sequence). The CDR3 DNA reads TGTGCCAGCAGCCCAGGAGGCGACTATGGCTACACCTTC. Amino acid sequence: CASSPGGDYGYTF.

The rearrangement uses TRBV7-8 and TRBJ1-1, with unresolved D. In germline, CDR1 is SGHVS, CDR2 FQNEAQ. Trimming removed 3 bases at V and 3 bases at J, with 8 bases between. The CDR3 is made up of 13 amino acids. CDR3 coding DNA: TGTGCCAGCAGCTTGATGAGGCACACTGAAGCTTTCTTT. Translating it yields CASSLMRHTEAFF. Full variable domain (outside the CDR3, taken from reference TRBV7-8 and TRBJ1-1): GAGVSQSPRYKVAKRGQDVALRCDPISGHVSLFWYQQALGQGPEFLTYFQNEAQLDKSGLPSDRFFAERPEGSVSTLKIQRTQQEDSAVYLCASSLMRHTEAFFGQGTRLTVV.

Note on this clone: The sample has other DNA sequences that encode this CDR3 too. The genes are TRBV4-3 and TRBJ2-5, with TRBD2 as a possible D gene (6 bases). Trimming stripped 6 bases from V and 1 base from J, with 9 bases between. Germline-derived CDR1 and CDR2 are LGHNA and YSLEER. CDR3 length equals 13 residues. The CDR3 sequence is CASSPGLQETQYF. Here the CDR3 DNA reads TGCGCCAGCAGTCCGGGACTCCAAGAGACCCAGTACTTC.

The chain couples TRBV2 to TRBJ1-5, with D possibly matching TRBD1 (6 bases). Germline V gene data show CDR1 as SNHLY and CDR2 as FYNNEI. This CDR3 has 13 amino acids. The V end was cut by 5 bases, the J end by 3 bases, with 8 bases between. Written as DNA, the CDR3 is TGTGCCAGCAGTCGGGACACCAATCAGCCCCAGCATTTT. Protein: CASSRDTNQPQHF.